Shown below are 15 T cell receptor beta chains from a single sample sequenced in a study of T cell changes during pregnancy in multiple sclerosis. Libraries were prepared by immunoSEQ multiplex PCR; TCRdb keeps only in-frame clonotypes and omits some of them. The table has 85,000 to 90,000 clones, around 94% seen once. The source material was peripheral blood, sampled after pregnancy. These receptors came from a female donor in good health, enrolled as a control in a pregnancy study.

This chain links TRBV23-1 with TRBJ1-1; perhaps TRBD1 as D (6 bases). Being an ORF, TRBV23-1 has a function that is uncertain. The CDR3 runs to 17 residues. Trimming shortened V by 0 bases and J by 0 bases, and 14 bases separated the two germline ends. CDR3 loop: CASSQSGDTPMNTEAFF. The CDR3 DNA reads TGCGCCAGCAGTCAATCGGGGGACACCCCTATGAACACTGAAGCTTTCTTT.

This chain uses TRBV29-1 with TRBJ2-5; 7 bases map to TRBD1. Trimming took 4 bases from V and 2 from J; bases not matched to a gene: 7. This CDR3 region has 14 residues. Germline V lookup: CDR1 SQVTM, CDR2 ANQGSEA. The DNA for the CDR3 is TGCAGCGTTGTCGGGACAGCTACTCAAGAGACCCAGTACTTC. Its protein product is CSVVGTATQETQYF.

As DNA, the CDR3 is TGCGCCAGTTCAACTAGCGGAGGGATCAATGAGCAGTTCTTC. Amino acids: CASSTSGGINEQFF. The V call is TRBV4-1, the J call TRBJ2-1; 8 bases line up with TRBD2. Trimming at V came to 9 bases and at J to 6 bases, leaving 10 bases not matched to a gene. The germline V gene has CDR1 MGHRA and CDR2 YSYEKL. The CDR3 loop spans 14 amino acids.

The chain carries TRBV5-3 and TRBJ2-5; D gene uncertain. TRBV5-3 is reported as an ORF; its role is uncertain. V was shortened by 2 bases and J by 5 bases, with 7 bases between the two germline ends. The CDR3 length is 12 residues. The CDR3 region is CARSFPRETQYF. CDR3 coding DNA: TGTGCCAGAAGCTTTCCACGGGAGACCCAGTACTTC.

The table lists this clone with a count of one. V is TRBV6-6 and J is TRBJ2-7; no clear D gene. V lost 4 bases, J lost 2 bases, and 6 bases lay in between. Germline-derived CDR1 and CDR2 are MNHNY and SVGAGI (reference sequence). This CDR3 region has 12 residues. The CDR3 sequence is CASSLVAYEQYF. The CDR3 DNA is TGTGCCAGCAGTTTAGTAGCCTACGAGCAGTACTTC.

This clone has a single count. The rearrangement joins TRBV13 to TRBJ2-7, with 8 bases aligning to TRBD1. The germline gives CDR1 PRHDT, CDR2 FYEKMQ (reference sequence). V shed 6 bases and J 9 bases; nucleotides not matched to a gene: 16. This CDR3 has 15 residues. The CDR3 here is CASRPQAGGAERQYF. The CDR3 DNA reads TGTGCCAGCAGGCCGCAGGCAGGGGGCGCCGAGCGGCAGTACTTC.

Regarding this clone: Relative to the germline gene, one junction end is altered; a read error may explain this. For the CDR3, the DNA is TGTGCCAGCAGGTACTACCTAAGCTCTGGGGCCAACGTCCTGACTTTC. Translation: CASRYYLSSGANVLTF. V usage is TRBV6-5 and J usage is TRBJ2-6; D is unclear. Germline CDR1 is MNHEY and CDR2 is SVGAGI. The CDR3 length is 16 residues.

The genes are TRBV11-2 and TRBJ2-7; 11 nucleotides line up with TRBD2. V dropped 3 bases and J dropped 1; count of bases not matched to a gene: 5. CDR1 and CDR2 (germline): SGHAT, FQNNGV. This CDR3 is built from 16 residues. In nucleotides, the CDR3 is TGTGCCAGCAGCTTCACTGGACTAGCGGGTTCCTACGAGCAGTACTTC. Translated: CASSFTGLAGSYEQYF.

This rearrangement joins TRBV28 to TRBJ2-7; TRBD2 is a possible D gene (6 bases). The V end lost 4 bases, the J end lost 4 bases, and 17 bases lay between the germline ends. CDR1 is MDHEN and CDR2 is SYDVKM in the germline V gene. The length of the CDR3 is 15 residues. The DNA for the CDR3 is TGTGCCAGCAGTTCGACCCGGAGGGGATTTTACGAGCAGTACTTC. Protein: CASSSTRRGFYEQYF.

In its sample, this clone was seen once. The CDR3 protein is CASRGGQNNPAGNTIYF. Written as DNA, the CDR3 is TGTGCCAGCCGTGGAGGACAGAACAACCCCGCTGGAAACACCATATATTTT. The gene calls are TRBV6-1 and TRBJ1-3, with a weak D call TRBD1 (6 bases). Germline CDR1 and CDR2: MNHNS and SASEGT. The CDR3 totals 17 residues. Trimming took 8 bases from V and 2 from J, leaving 22 bases between them.

The V and J genes are TRBV5-4 and TRBJ2-7, with D tentatively TRBD2 (6 bases). The V end lost 1 base, the J end lost 2 bases, and 16 bases lay between the germline ends. The germline gives CDR1 SGHNT, CDR2 YYREEE (reference sequence). This CDR3 comprises 16 residues. CDR3 in amino acids: CASSLPGTLTTYEQYF. The CDR3, as DNA: TGTGCCAGCAGCTTGCCCGGGACTCTTACTACCTACGAGCAGTACTTC.

This chain joins TRBV28 and TRBJ2-1; D may be TRBD2 (5 bases). This CDR3 has 10 residues. Between the trimmed V and J ends, which lost 8 bases and 7 bases, there was a span of 6 bases. CDR1 is MDHEN and CDR2 is SYDVKM in the germline V gene. This chain's CDR3 is CASEGNEQFF. The CDR3 nucleotides are TGTGCCAGCGAGGGAAATGAGCAGTTCTTC.

Notes on this clone: Other DNA sequences of this sample code for an identical CDR3. The chain recombines TRBV5-1 with TRBJ1-1; D perhaps matches TRBD1 (5 bases). Per the germline V gene, CDR1 is SGHRS and CDR2 is YFSETQ. Trimming left V 1 base short and J 1 base short, with 5 bases between. The CDR3 length is 13 residues. In nucleotides, the CDR3 is TGCGCCAGCAGCTTGCAGGGGAACACTGAAGCTTTCTTT. This translates into CASSLQGNTEAFF. The full variable domain, rest sourced from reference TRBV5-1 and TRBJ1-1, is KAGVTQTPRYLIKTRGQQVTLSCSPISGHRSVSWYQQTPGQGLQFLFEYFSETQRNKGNFPGRFSGRQFSNSRSEMNVSTLELGDSALYLCASSLQGNTEAFFGQGTRLTVV.

V and J are TRBV19 and TRBJ2-7; D might be TRBD2 (5 bases). The CDR3 runs to 13 residues. CDR1 and CDR2 (germline): LNHDA, SQIVND (reference sequence). V lost 8 bases to trimming and J lost 6 bases, with 17 bases between them. The CDR3 nucleotides are TGTGCCAGTTCCCCAGCGGCTGCCTCCGAGCAGTACTTC. Translating it yields CASSPAAASEQYF.

V and J are TRBV7-2 and TRBJ2-5; TRBD2 matches at 8 bases. Germline assignment: CDR1 SGHTA and CDR2 FQGNSA. V dropped 5 bases and J dropped 2; count of bases not matched to a gene: 4. The length of the CDR3 is 14 residues. The CDR3 reads CASSREGRQETQYF. CDR3 coding DNA: TGTGCCAGCAGCCGGGAGGGAAGGCAAGAGACCCAGTACTTC.